The rows below give T cell receptor beta chains drawn from one sample of a study of control samples from healthy donors and cancer patients. Sequencing used immunoSEQ multiplex PCR; TCRdb keeps in-frame clones, though not all of them. The sample has 60,000 to 75,000 clones, about nine tenths seen once. Sequencing input: PBMCs. The receptor source for this set is a man aged 55 to 70 with colorectal cancer. Both conserved end residues are trimmed from each CDR3. The order of the fields is V gene, CDR3 protein.

TRBV9 ASSVRGDGTDTQY
TRBV4-3 ASSRDWAGTSGGPATYEQY
TRBV6-6 ASGGREGEKLF
TRBV4-1 ASSQDGGVAGELF
TRBV2 ASRQALGEQY
TRBV7-2 ASSLARSGELF
TRBV9 ASSPRGGGLESYEQY
TRBV20-1 SASSGSGGWNEQF
TRBV19 ASSGGQGSSYEQY
TRBV6-5 ASSTVGTPRQF
TRBV7-2 ASSFSGGGGELF
TRBV7-9 ASTINTEAF
TRBV29-1 SVGRASGGSPAKNIQY
TRBV6-5 ASRWGQNTGELF
TRBV7-2 ASSPRSGTQY
TRBV29-1 SLDQGLADTQY
TRBV5-6 ASSPWVGGYT
TRBV10-3 AISEANNQPQH
TRBV5-1 ASSLALLDNEQF
TRBV7-2 ASSPGTGVAYGYT
TRBV12-3/TRBV12-4 ASRLRDRYGYT
TRBV18 ASSPRGRTGNTIY
TRBV15 ATSRDAGNGNTIY
TRBV4-1 ASSQGLAGGNQLTDTQY